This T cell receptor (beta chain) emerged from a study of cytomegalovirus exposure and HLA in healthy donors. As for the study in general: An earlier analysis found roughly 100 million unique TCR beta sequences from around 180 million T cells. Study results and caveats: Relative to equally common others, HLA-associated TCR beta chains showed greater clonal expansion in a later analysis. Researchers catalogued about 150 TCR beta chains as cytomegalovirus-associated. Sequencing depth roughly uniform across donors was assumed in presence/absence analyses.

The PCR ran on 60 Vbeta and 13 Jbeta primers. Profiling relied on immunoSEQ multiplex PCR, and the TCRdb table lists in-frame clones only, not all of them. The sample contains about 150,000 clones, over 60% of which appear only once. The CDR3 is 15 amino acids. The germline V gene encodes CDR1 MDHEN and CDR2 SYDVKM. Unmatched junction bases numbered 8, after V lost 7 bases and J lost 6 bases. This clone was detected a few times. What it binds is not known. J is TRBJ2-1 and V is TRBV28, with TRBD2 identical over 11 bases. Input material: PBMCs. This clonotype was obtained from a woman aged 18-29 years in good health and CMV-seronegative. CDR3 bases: TGTGCCAGCAAACGTCCCGGACTAGCGGGCAATGAGCAGTTCTTC. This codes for CASKRPGLAGNEQFF.